The source of this T cell receptor (beta chain) is a study of T cells after yellow fever vaccination. The table lists this clonotype with a few counts. Its antigen is still unknown. The CDR3 runs to 18 residues. Trimming removed 0 bases from V and 0 bases from J, with 16 bases in between. The germline V gene has CDR1 SGHAT and CDR2 FQNNGV. Universal primer sites and UMIs were introduced during 5'RACE template-switching synthesis of TCR cDNA. TCRdb used MiXCR to reprocess the 5' RACE reads, holding one entry per CDR3 protein. Here the sample spans fewer than 90,000 distinct CDR3 sequences, around 6.5% being singletons. Findings and caveats of the study: Just a small share of clonotypes turned up in the CD4 compartment as well as the CD8 compartment. Sorted repertoires could include abundant contaminating clonotypes from bulk cells.

The J gene is TRBJ2-3, the V gene TRBV11-2; perhaps TRBD1 as D (7 bases). This receptor was obtained from a man between 18 and 29 years old who received the YFV17D yellow fever vaccine. The sequencing here drew on CD8+ T cells sorted from PBMCs, taken around 5 days after the first yellow fever vaccination. CDR3 DNA: TGTGCCAGCAGCTTAGACCCAGGGGGGCACTTTAGCACAGATACGCAGTATTTT. Translated: CASSLDPGGHFSTDTQYF.